This T cell receptor beta chain appears in the sequencing data of a study of cytomegalovirus exposure and HLA in healthy donors. In the study overall: Researchers previously reported finding 90 million to 130 million unique TCR beta sequences from about 179 million T cells.

Study-wide results and limits: Using the classifier, cytomegalovirus status was reportedly diagnosed with high specificity and sensitivity. Of the V segments, some could not be distinguished, including TRBV6-2 and TRBV6-3, and were excluded.

CDR1 and CDR2 from the germline V gene are SGHTA and FQGNSA. The CDR3 consists of 15 residues. Trimming pared 5 bases from V and 1 base from J, leaving 11 bases between. On this clone itself: Its antigen is as yet unknown.

It was with 60 Vbeta and 13 Jbeta primers that the PCR ran. Sequenced by immunoSEQ multiplex PCR; TCRdb stores in-frame clones only, minus some. The sample consists of 70,000 or so clones, 60% to 75% of them appearing once. V and J are TRBV7-2 and TRBJ2-2; D is possibly TRBD1 (5 bases). The material sequenced was PBMCs. This clonotype originated in a woman aged 55-69 years in good health and CMV-seropositive. Written as DNA, the CDR3 is TGTGCCAGCAGCCCCAGGGCTTTGAACACCGGGGAGCTGTTTTTT. Translating it yields CASSPRALNTGELFF.